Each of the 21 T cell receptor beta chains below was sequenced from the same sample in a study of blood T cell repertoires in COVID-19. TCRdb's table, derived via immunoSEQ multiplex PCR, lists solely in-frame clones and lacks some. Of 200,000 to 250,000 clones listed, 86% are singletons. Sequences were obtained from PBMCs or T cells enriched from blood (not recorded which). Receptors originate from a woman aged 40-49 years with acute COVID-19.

In DNA, the CDR3 is TGTGCCAGCAGCCAAGACGTCAGCAATCAGCCCCAGCATTTT. This sequence encodes CASSQDVSNQPQHF. The V call is TRBV3-1 (or the pseudogene TRBV3-2), the J call TRBJ1-5; D call uncertain. Trimming removed 0 bases from V and 1 base from J, with 4 bases in between. The CDR3 is 14 residues long. CDR1 is LGHDT, CDR2 YNNKEL, per germline (reference sequence).

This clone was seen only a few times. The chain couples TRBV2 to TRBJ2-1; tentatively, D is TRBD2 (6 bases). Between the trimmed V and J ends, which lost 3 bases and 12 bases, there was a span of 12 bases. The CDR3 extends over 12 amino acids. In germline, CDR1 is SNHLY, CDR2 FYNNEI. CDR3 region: CASSETGSGQFF. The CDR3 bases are TGTGCCAGCAGTGAGACCGGGAGTGGGCAGTTCTTC.

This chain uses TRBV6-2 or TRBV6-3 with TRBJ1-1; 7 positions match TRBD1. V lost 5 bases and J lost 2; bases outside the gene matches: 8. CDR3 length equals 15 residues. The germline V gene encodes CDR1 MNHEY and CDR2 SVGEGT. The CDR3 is CASSRNRGRNTEAFF. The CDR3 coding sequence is TGTGCCAGCAGTAGAAACAGGGGCCGAAACACTGAAGCTTTCTTT.

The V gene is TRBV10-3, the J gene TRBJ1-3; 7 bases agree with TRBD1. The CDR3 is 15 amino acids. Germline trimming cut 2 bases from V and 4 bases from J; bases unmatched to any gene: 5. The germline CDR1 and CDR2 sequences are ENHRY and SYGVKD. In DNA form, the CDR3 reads TGTGCCATCAGTGAGCCCACAGGGGCAGGAAACACCATATATTTT. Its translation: CAISEPTGAGNTIYF.

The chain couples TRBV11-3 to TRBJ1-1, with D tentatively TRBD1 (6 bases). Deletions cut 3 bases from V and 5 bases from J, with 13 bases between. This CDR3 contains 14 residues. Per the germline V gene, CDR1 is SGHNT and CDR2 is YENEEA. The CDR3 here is CASSLTGPGTEAFF. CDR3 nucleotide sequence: TGTGCCAGCAGCTTGACAGGCCCCGGGACTGAAGCTTTCTTT.

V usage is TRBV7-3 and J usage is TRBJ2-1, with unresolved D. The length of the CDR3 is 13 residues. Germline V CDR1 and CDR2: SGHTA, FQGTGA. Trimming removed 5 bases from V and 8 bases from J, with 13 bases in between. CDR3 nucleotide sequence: TGTGCCAGCAGCGTTACCCCCCGGGATGAGCAGTTCTTC. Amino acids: CASSVTPRDEQFF.

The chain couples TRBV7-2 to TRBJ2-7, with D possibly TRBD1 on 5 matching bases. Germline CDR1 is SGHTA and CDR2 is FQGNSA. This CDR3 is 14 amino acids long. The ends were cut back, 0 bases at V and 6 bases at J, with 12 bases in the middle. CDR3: CASSLALQGSEQYF. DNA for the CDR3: TGTGCCAGCAGCTTAGCGTTGCAGGGAAGCGAGCAGTACTTC.

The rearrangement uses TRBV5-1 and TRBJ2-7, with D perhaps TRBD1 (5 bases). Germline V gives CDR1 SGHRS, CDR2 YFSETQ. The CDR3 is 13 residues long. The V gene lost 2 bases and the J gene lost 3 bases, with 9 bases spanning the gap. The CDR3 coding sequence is TGCGCCAGCAGCTTAGGGGTCGACTACGAGCAGTACTTC. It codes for CASSLGVDYEQYF.

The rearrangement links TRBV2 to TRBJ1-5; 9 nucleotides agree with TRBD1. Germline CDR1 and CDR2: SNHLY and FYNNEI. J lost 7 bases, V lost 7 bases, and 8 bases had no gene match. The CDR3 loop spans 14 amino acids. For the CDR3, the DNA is TGTGCCAGCACCGGGACAGGGAGTAGGCAGCCCCAGCATTTT. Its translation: CASTGTGSRQPQHF.

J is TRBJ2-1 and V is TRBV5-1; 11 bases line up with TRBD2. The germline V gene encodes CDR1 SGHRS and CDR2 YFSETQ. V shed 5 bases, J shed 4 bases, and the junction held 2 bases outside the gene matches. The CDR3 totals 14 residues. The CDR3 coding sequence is TGCGCCAGCAGGACTAGCGGGACTTACAATGAGCAGTTCTTC. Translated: CASRTSGTYNEQFF.

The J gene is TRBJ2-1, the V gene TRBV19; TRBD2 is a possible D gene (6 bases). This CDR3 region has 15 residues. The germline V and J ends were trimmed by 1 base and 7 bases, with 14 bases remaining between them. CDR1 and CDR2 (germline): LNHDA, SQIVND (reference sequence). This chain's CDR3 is CASSIAALTRNEQFF. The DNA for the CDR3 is TGTGCCAGTAGTATAGCCGCCTTGACTAGGAATGAGCAGTTCTTC. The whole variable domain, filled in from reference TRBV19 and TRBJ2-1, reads DGGITQSPKYLFRKEGQNVTLSCEQNLNHDAMYWYRQDPGQGLRLIYYSQIVNDFQKGDIAEGYSVSREKKESFPLTVTSAQKNPTAFYLCASSIAALTRNEQFFGPGTRLTVL.

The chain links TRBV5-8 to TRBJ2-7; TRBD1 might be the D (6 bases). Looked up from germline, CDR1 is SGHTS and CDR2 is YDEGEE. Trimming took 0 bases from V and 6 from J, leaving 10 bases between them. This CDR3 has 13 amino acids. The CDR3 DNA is TGTGCCAGCAGCTTGGAGTCAGGGGTCGAGCAGTACTTC. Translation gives CASSLESGVEQYF.

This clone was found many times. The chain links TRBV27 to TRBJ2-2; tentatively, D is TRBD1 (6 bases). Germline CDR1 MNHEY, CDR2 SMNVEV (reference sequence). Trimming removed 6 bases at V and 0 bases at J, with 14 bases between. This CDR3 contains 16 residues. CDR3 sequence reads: CASRRMDSPNTGELFF. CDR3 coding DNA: TGTGCCAGCAGACGGATGGACAGCCCGAACACCGGGGAGCTGTTTTTT.

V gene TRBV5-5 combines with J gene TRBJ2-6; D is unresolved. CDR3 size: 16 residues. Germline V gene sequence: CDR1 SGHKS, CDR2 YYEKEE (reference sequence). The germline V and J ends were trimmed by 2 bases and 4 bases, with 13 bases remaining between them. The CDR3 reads CASSFGPSTGANVLTF. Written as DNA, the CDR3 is TGTGCCAGCAGCTTTGGGCCCTCAACCGGGGCCAACGTCCTGACTTTC.

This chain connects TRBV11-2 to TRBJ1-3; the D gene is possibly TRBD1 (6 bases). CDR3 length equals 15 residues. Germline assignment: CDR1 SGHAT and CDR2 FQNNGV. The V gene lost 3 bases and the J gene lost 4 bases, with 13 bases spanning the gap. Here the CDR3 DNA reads TGTGCCAGCAGCTTCCCAGGGGCTCTGGGAAACACCATATATTTT. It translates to CASSFPGALGNTIYF.

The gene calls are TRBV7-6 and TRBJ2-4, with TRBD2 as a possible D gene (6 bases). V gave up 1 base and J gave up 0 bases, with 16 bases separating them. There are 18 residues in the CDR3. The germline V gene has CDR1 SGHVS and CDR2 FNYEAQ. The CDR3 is CASSLEVGGTLAKNIQYF. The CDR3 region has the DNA TGTGCCAGCAGCTTAGAGGTGGGAGGCACCCTAGCCAAAAACATTCAGTACTTC.

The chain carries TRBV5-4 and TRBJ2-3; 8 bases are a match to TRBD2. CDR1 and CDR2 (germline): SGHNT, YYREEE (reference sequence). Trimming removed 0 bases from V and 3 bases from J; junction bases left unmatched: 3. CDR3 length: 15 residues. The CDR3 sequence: CASSLDASGTDTQYF. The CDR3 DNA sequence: TGTGCCAGCAGCTTGGACGCTAGCGGGACAGATACGCAGTATTTT.

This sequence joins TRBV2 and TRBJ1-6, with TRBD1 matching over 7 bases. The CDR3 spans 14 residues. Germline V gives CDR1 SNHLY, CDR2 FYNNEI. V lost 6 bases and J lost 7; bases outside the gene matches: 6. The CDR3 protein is CASRLRDSNSPLHF. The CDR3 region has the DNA TGTGCCAGCAGATTAAGGGACAGCAATTCACCCCTCCACTTT.

The CDR3 is CASSVEGRGQGEQFF. In DNA form, the CDR3 reads TGTGCCAGCAGCGTAGAGGGCAGGGGGCAAGGAGAGCAGTTCTTC. The chain couples TRBV9 to TRBJ2-1, with 8 bases aligning to TRBD1. CDR1 SGDLS and CDR2 YYNGEE come from the germline V gene. This CDR3 is built from 15 residues. The ends lost 0 bases at V and 10 bases at J; junction bases unmatched: 9.

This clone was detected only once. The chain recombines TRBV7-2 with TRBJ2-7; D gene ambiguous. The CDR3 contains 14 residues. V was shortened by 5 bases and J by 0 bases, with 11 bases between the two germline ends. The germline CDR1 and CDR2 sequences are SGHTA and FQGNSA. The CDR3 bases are TGTGCCAGCAGCCTGACACATACCTCCTACGAGCAGTACTTC. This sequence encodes CASSLTHTSYEQYF.

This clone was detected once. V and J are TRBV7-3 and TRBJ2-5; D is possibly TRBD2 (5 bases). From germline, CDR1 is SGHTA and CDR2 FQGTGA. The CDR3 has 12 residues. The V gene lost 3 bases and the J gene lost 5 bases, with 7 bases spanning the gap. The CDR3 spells CASSFPGETQYF. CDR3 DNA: TGTGCCAGCAGCTTCCCGGGGGAGACCCAGTACTTC.